The clone carrying this T cell receptor (beta chain) has a handful of counts. These data are taken from a study of blood T cells in healthy people across ages. The second PCR ran about 7 to 12 cycles with a sample-barcoded 5' primer and J-beta primers. TCRdb redid the calling of the 5' RACE reads with MiXCR, one entry per CDR3 protein. Here the sample spans hundreds of thousands of distinct CDR3 sequences, over 45% being singletons. This CDR3 contains 16 residues. The germline V and J ends were trimmed by 6 bases and 1 base, with 18 bases remaining between them. The sequencing sample was made of blood. The receptor comes from a woman aged 55-75 years in good health. The V gene is TRBV12-3 or TRBV12-4, the J gene TRBJ1-2; D may be TRBD1 (6 bases). Here the CDR3 reads CASRDSGSEFNYGYTF. CDR3 nucleotide sequence: TGTGCCAGCAGGGACAGTGGATCAGAATTTAACTATGGCTACACCTTC.